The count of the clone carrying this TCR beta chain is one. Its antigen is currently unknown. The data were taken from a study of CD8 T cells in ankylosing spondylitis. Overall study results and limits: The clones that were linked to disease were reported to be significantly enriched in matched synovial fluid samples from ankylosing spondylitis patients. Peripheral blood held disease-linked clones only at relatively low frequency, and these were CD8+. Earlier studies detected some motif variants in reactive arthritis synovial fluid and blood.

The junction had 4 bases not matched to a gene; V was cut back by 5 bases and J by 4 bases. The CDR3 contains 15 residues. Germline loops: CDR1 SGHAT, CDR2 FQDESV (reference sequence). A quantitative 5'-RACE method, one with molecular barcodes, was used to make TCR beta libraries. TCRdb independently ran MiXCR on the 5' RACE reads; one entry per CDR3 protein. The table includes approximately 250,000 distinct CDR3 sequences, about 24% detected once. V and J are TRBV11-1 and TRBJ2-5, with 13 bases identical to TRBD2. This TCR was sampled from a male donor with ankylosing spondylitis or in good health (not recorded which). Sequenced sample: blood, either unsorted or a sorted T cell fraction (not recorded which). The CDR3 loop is CASSHRTSGGETQYF. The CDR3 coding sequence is TGTGCCAGCAGCCATCGGACTAGCGGGGGAGAGACCCAGTACTTC.